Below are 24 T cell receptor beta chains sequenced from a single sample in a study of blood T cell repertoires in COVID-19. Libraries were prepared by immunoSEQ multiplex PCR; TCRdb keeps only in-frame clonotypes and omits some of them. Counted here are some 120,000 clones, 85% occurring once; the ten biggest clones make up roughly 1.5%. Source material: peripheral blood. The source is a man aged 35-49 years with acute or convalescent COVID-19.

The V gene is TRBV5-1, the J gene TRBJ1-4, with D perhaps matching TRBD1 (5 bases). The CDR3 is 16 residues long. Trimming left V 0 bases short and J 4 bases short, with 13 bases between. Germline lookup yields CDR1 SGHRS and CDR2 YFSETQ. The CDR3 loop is CASSLAVAGLNEKLFF. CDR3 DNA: TGCGCCAGCAGCTTGGCCGTGGCAGGGCTTAATGAAAAACTGTTTTTT.

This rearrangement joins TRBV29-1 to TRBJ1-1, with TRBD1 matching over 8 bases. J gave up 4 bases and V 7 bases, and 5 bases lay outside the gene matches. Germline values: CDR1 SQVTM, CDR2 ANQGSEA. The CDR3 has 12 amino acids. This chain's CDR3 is CSADRGGTEAFF. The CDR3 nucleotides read TGCAGCGCCGACAGGGGCGGCACTGAAGCTTTCTTT.

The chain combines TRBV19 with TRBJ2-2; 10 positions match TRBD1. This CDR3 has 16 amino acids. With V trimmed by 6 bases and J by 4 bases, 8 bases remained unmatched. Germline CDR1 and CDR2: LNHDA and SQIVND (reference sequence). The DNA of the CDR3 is TGTGCCAGTAGCCGGGGACAGGGGAGGATCACCGGGGAGCTGTTTTTT. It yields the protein CASSRGQGRITGELFF.

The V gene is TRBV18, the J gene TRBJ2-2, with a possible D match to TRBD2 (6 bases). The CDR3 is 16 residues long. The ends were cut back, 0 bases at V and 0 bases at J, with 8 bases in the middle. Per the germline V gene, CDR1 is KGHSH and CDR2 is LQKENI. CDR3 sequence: CASSPPGLANTGELFF. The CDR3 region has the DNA TGTGCCAGCTCACCACCGGGACTCGCGAACACCGGGGAGCTGTTTTTT.

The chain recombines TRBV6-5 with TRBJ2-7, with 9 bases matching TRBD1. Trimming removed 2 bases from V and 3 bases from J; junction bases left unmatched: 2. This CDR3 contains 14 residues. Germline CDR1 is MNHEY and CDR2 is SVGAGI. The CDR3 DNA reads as TGTGCCAGCAGTTACGACAGGGGGAGCTACGAGCAGTACTTC. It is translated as CASSYDRGSYEQYF.

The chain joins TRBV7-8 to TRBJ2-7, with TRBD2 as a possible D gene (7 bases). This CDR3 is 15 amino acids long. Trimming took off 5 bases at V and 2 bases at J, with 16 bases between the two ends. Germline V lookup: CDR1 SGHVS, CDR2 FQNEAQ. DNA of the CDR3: TGTGCCAGCAGCCCAGCGGGGACACTCACCTACGAGCAGTACTTC. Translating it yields CASSPAGTLTYEQYF.

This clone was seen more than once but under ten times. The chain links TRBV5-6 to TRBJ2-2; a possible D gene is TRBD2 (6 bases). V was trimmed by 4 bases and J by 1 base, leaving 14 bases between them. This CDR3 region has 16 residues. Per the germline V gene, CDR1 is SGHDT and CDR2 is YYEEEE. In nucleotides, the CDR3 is TGTGCCAGCAGCCCCGGGCGGGGCCGGAACACCGGGGAGCTGTTTTTT. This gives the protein CASSPGRGRNTGELFF.

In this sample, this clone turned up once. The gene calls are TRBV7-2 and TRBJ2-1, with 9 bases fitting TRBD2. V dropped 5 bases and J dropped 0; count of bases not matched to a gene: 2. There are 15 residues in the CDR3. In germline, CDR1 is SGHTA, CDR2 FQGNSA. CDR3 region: CASSRLADSYNEQFF. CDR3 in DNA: TGTGCCAGCAGCAGACTAGCGGACTCCTACAATGAGCAGTTCTTC.

CDR3 bases: TGTGCCAGCAGTGCCGCCCGACAGGGACCTACACCCCTCCACTTT. It yields the protein CASSAARQGPTPLHF. V usage is TRBV6-6 and J usage is TRBJ1-6; 7 bases fit TRBD1. Germline loops: CDR1 MNHNY, CDR2 SVGAGI (reference sequence). CDR3 length: 15 residues. With V trimmed by 5 bases and J by 11 bases, 12 bases remained unmatched.

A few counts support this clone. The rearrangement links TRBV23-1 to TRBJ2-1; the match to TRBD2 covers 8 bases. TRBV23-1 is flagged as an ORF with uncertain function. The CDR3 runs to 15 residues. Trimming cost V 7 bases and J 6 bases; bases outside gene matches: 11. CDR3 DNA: TGCGCCAGCAAAGTTGCGGCGGGAGGCCTCAATGAGCAGTTCTTC. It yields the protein CASKVAAGGLNEQFF.

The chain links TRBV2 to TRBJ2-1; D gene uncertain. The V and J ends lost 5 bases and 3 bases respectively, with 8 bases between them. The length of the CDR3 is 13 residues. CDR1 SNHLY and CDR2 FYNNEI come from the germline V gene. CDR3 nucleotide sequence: TGTGCCAGCAGTTACAATAACTACAATGAGCAGTTCTTC. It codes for CASSYNNYNEQFF. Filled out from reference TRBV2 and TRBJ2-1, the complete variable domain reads EPEVTQTPSHQVTQMGQEVILRCVPISNHLYFYWYRQILGQKVEFLVSFYNNEISEKSEIFDDQFSVERPDGSNFTLKIRSTKLEDSAMYFCASSYNNYNEQFFGPGTRLTVL.

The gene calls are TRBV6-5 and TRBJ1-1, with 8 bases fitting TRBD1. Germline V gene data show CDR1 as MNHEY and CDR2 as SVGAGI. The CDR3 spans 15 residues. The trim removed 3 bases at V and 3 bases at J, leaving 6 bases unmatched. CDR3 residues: CASSYGAGGDTEAFF. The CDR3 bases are TGTGCCAGCAGTTATGGCGCAGGGGGCGACACTGAAGCTTTCTTT.

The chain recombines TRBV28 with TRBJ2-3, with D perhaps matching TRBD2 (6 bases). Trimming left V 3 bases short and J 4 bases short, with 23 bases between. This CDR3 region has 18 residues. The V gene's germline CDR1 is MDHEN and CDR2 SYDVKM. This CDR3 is CASSFVKAGRWVADTQYF. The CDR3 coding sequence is TGTGCCAGCAGTTTTGTGAAAGCGGGCAGATGGGTTGCAGATACGCAGTATTTT.

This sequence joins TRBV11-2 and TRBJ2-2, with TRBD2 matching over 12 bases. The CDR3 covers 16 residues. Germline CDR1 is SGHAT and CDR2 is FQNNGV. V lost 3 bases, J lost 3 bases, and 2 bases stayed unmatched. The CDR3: CASSFGLAGYTGELFF. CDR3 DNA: TGTGCCAGCAGCTTCGGACTAGCGGGGTACACCGGGGAGCTGTTTTTT.

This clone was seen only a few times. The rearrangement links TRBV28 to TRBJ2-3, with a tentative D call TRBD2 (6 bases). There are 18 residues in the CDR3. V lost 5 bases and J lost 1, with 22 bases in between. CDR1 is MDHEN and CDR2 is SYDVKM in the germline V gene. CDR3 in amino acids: CASSPPGLGVEGTDTQYF. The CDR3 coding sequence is TGTGCCAGCAGTCCACCGGGACTCGGGGTAGAGGGCACAGATACGCAGTATTTT.

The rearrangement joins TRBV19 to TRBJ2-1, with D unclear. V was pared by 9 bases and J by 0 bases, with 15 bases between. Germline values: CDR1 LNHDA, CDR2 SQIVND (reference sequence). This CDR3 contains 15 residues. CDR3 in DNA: TGTGCCAGACTAAACGGCACGATCTCCTACAATGAGCAGTTCTTC. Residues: CARLNGTISYNEQFF.

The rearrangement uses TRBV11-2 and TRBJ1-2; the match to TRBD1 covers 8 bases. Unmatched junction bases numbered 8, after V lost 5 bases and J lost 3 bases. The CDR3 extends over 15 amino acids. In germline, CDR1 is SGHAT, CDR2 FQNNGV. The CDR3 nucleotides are TGTGCCAGCAGCCCGGACAGGGCCCGTCACTATGGCTACACCTTC. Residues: CASSPDRARHYGYTF.

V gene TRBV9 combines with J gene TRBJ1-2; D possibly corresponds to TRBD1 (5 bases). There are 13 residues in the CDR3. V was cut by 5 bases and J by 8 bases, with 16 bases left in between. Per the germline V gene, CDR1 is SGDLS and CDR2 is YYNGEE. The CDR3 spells CASSHTGVSGYTF. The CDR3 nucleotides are TGTGCCAGCAGTCACACGGGGGTCAGCGGCTACACCTTC.

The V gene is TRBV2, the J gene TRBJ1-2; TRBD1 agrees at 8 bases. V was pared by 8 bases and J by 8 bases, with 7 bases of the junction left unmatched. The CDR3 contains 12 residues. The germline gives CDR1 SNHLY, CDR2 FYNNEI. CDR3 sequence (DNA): TGTGCCAGCCGGGGGGACAGGAGCGGCTACACCTTC. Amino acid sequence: CASRGDRSGYTF. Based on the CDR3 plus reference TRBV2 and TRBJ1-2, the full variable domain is EPEVTQTPSHQVTQMGQEVILRCVPISNHLYFYWYRQILGQKVEFLVSFYNNEISEKSEIFDDQFSVERPDGSNFTLKIRSTKLEDSAMYFCASRGDRSGYTFGSGTRLTVV.

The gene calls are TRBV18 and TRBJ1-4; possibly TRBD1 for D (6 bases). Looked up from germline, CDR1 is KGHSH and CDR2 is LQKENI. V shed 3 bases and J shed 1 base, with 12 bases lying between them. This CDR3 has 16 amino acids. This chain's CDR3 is CASSPRTALTNEKLFF. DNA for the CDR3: TGTGCCAGCTCACCGAGGACAGCCCTAACTAATGAAAAACTGTTTTTT.

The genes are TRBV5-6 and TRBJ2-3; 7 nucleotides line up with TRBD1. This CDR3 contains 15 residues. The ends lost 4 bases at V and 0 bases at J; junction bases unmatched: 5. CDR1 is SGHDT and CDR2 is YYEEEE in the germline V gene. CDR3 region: CASSPTGHSTDTQYF. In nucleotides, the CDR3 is TGTGCCAGCAGCCCGACAGGGCATAGCACAGATACGCAGTATTTT.

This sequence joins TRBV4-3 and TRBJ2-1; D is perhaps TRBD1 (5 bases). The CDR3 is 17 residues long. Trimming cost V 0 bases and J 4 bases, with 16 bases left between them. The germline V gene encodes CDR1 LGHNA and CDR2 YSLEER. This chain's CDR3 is CASSQEGRRGLYNEQFF. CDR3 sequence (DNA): TGCGCCAGCAGCCAAGAAGGAAGAAGGGGCCTTTACAATGAGCAGTTCTTC.

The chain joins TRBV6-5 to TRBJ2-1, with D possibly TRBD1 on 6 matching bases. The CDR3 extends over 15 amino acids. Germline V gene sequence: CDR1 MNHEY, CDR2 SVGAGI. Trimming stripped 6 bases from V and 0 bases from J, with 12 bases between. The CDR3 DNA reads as TGTGCCAGCAGCCTCCACAGGGTCTCCTACAATGAGCAGTTCTTC. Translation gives CASSLHRVSYNEQFF.

CDR3 sequence reads: CASSLGGDYGYTF. The CDR3 bases are TGTGCCAGCAGCTTGGGGGGAGACTATGGCTACACCTTC. The V and J genes are TRBV11-2 and TRBJ1-2; D possibly corresponds to TRBD1 (5 bases). The CDR3 length is 13 residues. The germline V and J ends were trimmed by 3 bases and 3 bases, with 8 bases remaining between them. In germline, CDR1 is SGHAT, CDR2 FQNNGV.